Following are 24 T cell receptor beta chains from one sample sequenced in a study of T cell responses to AZD1222 COVID-19 vaccine. Sequencing was performed with immunoSEQ multiplex PCR; in TCRdb, only in-frame clones are kept and a portion is missing. The data show 100,000 to 150,000 clones, around 87% seen once. Sequenced material: peripheral blood, taken 28 days after the second AZD1222 dose. These receptors were taken from an adult who received the AZD1222 COVID-19 vaccine.

This sequence joins TRBV28 and TRBJ2-4; a possible D gene is TRBD1 (5 bases). The germline CDR1 and CDR2 sequences are MDHEN and SYDVKM. Trimming removed 8 bases from V and 5 bases from J, with 16 bases in between. The length of the CDR3 is 14 residues. CDR3 loop: CASGPTDLQNIQYF. As DNA, the CDR3 is TGTGCCAGCGGCCCGACAGACTTACAAAACATTCAGTACTTC.

This chain connects TRBV3-1 (or the pseudogene TRBV3-2) to TRBJ1-6, with D hard to call. Germline CDR1 and CDR2: LGHDT and YNNKEL (reference sequence). This CDR3 is built from 14 residues. The ends were cut back, 0 bases at V and 7 bases at J, with 7 bases in the middle. As DNA, the CDR3 is TGTGCCAGCAGCCAAGACAGGATGAATTCACCCCTCCACTTT. Translated: CASSQDRMNSPLHF.

The table lists this clone with a few counts. The V gene is TRBV21-1, the J gene TRBJ1-1. TRBV21-1 is deemed a pseudogene. The CDR3 covers 15 residues. The CDR3 region has the DNA TGTGCCAGCAGCAAAAGGATGTGGGGGAACACTGAAGCTTTCTTT. Translated, it gives CASSKRMWGNTEAFF.

V and J are TRBV6-5 and TRBJ1-2; D is unclear. This CDR3 has 15 residues. CDR1 MNHEY and CDR2 SVGAGI come from the germline V gene. Trimming shortened V by 8 bases and J by 3 bases, and 19 bases separated the two germline ends. As DNA, the CDR3 is TGTGCCAGCTCCCCTTGGAGGCACAGAGACTATGGCTACACCTTC. This codes for CASSPWRHRDYGYTF.

The rearrangement uses TRBV15 and TRBJ1-5; D may be TRBD1 (5 bases). Between the trimmed V and J ends, which lost 0 bases and 6 bases, there was a span of 24 bases. Germline-derived CDR1 and CDR2 are LNHNV and YYDKDF (reference sequence). The CDR3 totals 19 residues. CDR3 sequence: CATSREAPGRGIHLQPQHF. The CDR3, as DNA: TGTGCCACCAGCAGAGAGGCGCCAGGGCGGGGAATCCATCTTCAGCCCCAGCATTTT.

The rearrangement uses TRBV5-4 and TRBJ2-3; 12 bases line up with TRBD2. V gave up 4 bases and J gave up 1 base; unmatched junction bases: 4. There are 16 residues in the CDR3. Germline CDR1 is SGHNT and CDR2 is YYREEE (reference sequence). CDR3 nucleotide sequence: TGTGCCAGCAGCCCACTAGCGGGGGGACGCACAGATACGCAGTATTTT. Protein product: CASSPLAGGRTDTQYF. Filled out from reference TRBV5-4 and TRBJ2-3, the complete variable domain reads ETGVTQSPTHLIKTRGQQVTLRCSSQSGHNTVSWYQQALGQGPQFIFQYYREEENGRGNFPPRFSGLQFPNYSSELNVNALELDDSALYLCASSPLAGGRTDTQYFGPGTRLTVL.

The chain employs TRBV6-1 and TRBJ1-1; 9 bases fit TRBD1. The V segment lost 5 bases and the J segment 6 bases; nucleotides outside the gene matches: 10. Germline CDR1 MNHNS, CDR2 SASEGT. CDR3 length: 15 residues. CDR3 nucleotide sequence: TGTGCCAGCAGTCACCAGGGACAGGGAGTAGCTGAAGCTTTCTTT. Its translation is CASSHQGQGVAEAFF.

The rearrangement uses TRBV6-5 and TRBJ1-4; TRBD1 matches at 7 bases. V lost 10 bases, J lost 3 bases, and 8 bases stayed unmatched. This CDR3 spans 14 amino acids. The germline V gene encodes CDR1 MNHEY and CDR2 SVGAGI. For the CDR3, the DNA is TGTGCCACCCTAAAGGGGGCACCTAATGAAAAACTGTTTTTT. Residues: CATLKGAPNEKLFF.

The chain's CDR3 is CASSSLRGSLNTEAFF. The CDR3 bases are TGTGCCAGCAGTTCACTCAGGGGGTCGCTAAACACTGAAGCTTTCTTT. The rearrangement joins TRBV6-5 to TRBJ1-1; the match to TRBD1 covers 7 bases. Trimming took 4 bases from V and 2 from J; bases not matched to a gene: 10. This CDR3 region has 16 residues. The germline gives CDR1 MNHEY, CDR2 SVGAGI.

J is TRBJ2-4 and V is TRBV2; TRBD1 might be the D (6 bases). V shed 6 bases and J shed 0 bases, with 9 bases lying between them. The CDR3 consists of 14 residues. Germline loops: CDR1 SNHLY, CDR2 FYNNEI. CDR3 protein: CASRGQLAKNIQYF. The CDR3 DNA sequence: TGTGCCAGCAGGGGACAACTAGCCAAAAACATTCAGTACTTC.

This clone turned up a few times. The CDR3 protein is CASSPRDKNYGYTF. In nucleotides, the CDR3 is TGTGCCAGCAGCCCCCGGGACAAAAACTATGGCTACACCTTC. The V call is TRBV7-8, the J call TRBJ1-2; maybe TRBD1 (6 bases). This CDR3 contains 14 residues. The germline V and J ends were trimmed by 5 bases and 2 bases, with 12 bases remaining between them. The germline V gene has CDR1 SGHVS and CDR2 FQNEAQ.

The J gene is TRBJ2-1, the V gene TRBV7-8; the match to TRBD1 covers 9 bases. V was clipped by 3 bases and J by 7 bases; unmatched bases: 1. The CDR3 extends over 13 amino acids. Germline assignment: CDR1 SGHVS and CDR2 FQNEAQ. DNA for the CDR3: TGTGCCAGCAGCTTCGGGACAGGGAATGAGCAGTTCTTC. Translation gives CASSFGTGNEQFF.

The rearrangement joins TRBV7-6 to TRBJ2-3; D may be TRBD2 (6 bases). The CDR3 consists of 16 residues. Germline V lookup: CDR1 SGHVS, CDR2 FNYEAQ. Deletions cut 6 bases from V and 2 bases from J, with 18 bases between. CDR3 DNA sequence: TGTGCCAGCAGGTCCGGGGACTTGAGTTTCACAGATACGCAGTATTTT. Its translation is CASRSGDLSFTDTQYF.

This clone is a singleton in its sample. The rearrangement uses TRBV18 and TRBJ2-5; 10 nucleotides match TRBD1. The ends lost 2 bases at V and 4 bases at J; junction bases unmatched: 1. Germline CDR1 KGHSH, CDR2 LQKENI. There are 14 residues in the CDR3. As DNA, the CDR3 is TGTGCCAGCTCACCAGGGGACAGGGGAGAGACCCAGTACTTC. This codes for CASSPGDRGETQYF.

V and J are TRBV27 and TRBJ1-5, with a tentative D call TRBD1 (6 bases). V was pared by 8 bases and J by 4 bases, with 12 bases between. This CDR3 has 13 residues. Per germline, CDR1 MNHEY and CDR2 SMNVEV (reference sequence). The CDR3 bases are TGTGCCAGCGCAACAGGGAGGAATCAGCCCCAGCATTTT. As protein: CASATGRNQPQHF.

Only one count was recorded for this clone. This chain links TRBV5-4 with TRBJ1-1; possibly TRBD1 for D (5 bases). The CDR3 contains 16 residues. Trimming took 3 bases from V and 1 from J, leaving 16 bases between them. Per the germline V gene, CDR1 is SGHNT and CDR2 is YYREEE (reference sequence). The CDR3 spells CASSYIFPRANTEAFF. The CDR3 DNA reads as TGTGCCAGCAGCTATATATTCCCCAGGGCGAACACTGAAGCTTTCTTT. Drawing the rest from reference TRBV5-4 and TRBJ1-1, the complete variable domain is ETGVTQSPTHLIKTRGQQVTLRCSSQSGHNTVSWYQQALGQGPQFIFQYYREEENGRGNFPPRFSGLQFPNYSSELNVNALELDDSALYLCASSYIFPRANTEAFFGQGTRLTVV.

The chain is built from TRBV19 and TRBJ2-3, with D possibly being TRBD1 or TRBD2 (5 bases each). Per the germline V gene, CDR1 is LNHDA and CDR2 is SQIVND (reference sequence). The CDR3 extends over 13 amino acids. V was trimmed by 8 bases and J by 6 bases, leaving 15 bases between them. CDR3 in DNA: TGTGCCAGTCGATGGGGCCCGGGGGATACGCAGTATTTT. It codes for CASRWGPGDTQYF.

The chain employs TRBV21-1 and TRBJ2-1; the D call TRBD2 from the table was never checked on the DNA. TRBV21-1 is given as a pseudogene. This CDR3 is built from 18 residues. CDR3 loop: CASPKGLAGNHSYNEQFF. CDR3 coding DNA: TGTGCCAGCCCCAAGGGACTAGCGGGGAATCACTCCTACAATGAGCAGTTCTTC.

The chain carries TRBV13 and TRBJ2-7, with TRBD1 matching over 8 bases. This CDR3 has 14 amino acids. Germline-derived CDR1 and CDR2 are PRHDT and FYEKMQ (reference sequence). The V gene end was trimmed by 3 bases and the J gene end by 1 base; junction bases not matched to a gene: 2. CDR3 nucleotide sequence: TGTGCCAGCAGCTTCGACAGGGGTTCCTACGAGCAGTACTTC. This encodes CASSFDRGSYEQYF.

V is TRBV13 and J is TRBJ2-2; either TRBD1 or TRBD2 may fit D (5 bases each). Germline V gene lookup returns CDR1 PRHDT and CDR2 FYEKMQ (reference sequence). With 7 bases removed from V and 0 bases from J, the gap between germline ends came to 12 bases. The CDR3 is 15 residues long. The CDR3 loop reads CASKMGTPNTGELFF. CDR3 in DNA: TGTGCCAGCAAGATGGGGACCCCGAACACCGGGGAGCTGTTTTTT.

The CDR3 sequence is CASSYSASNAGNTIYF. The CDR3 DNA is TGCGCCAGCAGCTACTCGGCCTCAAACGCTGGAAACACCATATATTTT. The chain is built from TRBV5-1 and TRBJ1-3; D unclear. V lost 3 bases, J lost 2 bases, and 15 bases lay in between. The CDR3 totals 16 residues. CDR1 and CDR2 from the germline V gene are SGHRS and YFSETQ.

The V call is TRBV5-1, the J call TRBJ2-3; a possible D gene is TRBD1 (6 bases). V was clipped by 0 bases and J by 1 base, with 15 bases between them. Germline V gene data show CDR1 as SGHRS and CDR2 as YFSETQ. CDR3 length equals 17 residues. As DNA, the CDR3 is TGCGCCAGCAGCTTGGCCACAGGGCCCTTTGGCACAGATACGCAGTATTTT. This encodes CASSLATGPFGTDTQYF.

This clone came up once. The rearrangement uses TRBV4-1 and TRBJ1-2; 9 bases line up with TRBD1. V dropped 4 bases and J dropped 6; count of bases not matched to a gene: 12. The CDR3 has 16 residues. Germline V lookup: CDR1 MGHRA, CDR2 YSYEKL. The DNA of the CDR3 is TGCGCCAGCAGCCCCGCCCTCGGACAGGGGAGTGATGGCTACACCTTC. Its translation is CASSPALGQGSDGYTF.

The V and J genes are TRBV5-1 and TRBJ1-4, with D possibly matching TRBD1 (5 bases). The CDR3 covers 15 residues. Germline-derived CDR1 and CDR2 are SGHRS and YFSETQ. The V gene lost 0 bases and the J gene lost 6 bases, with 12 bases spanning the gap. CDR3 DNA sequence: TGCGCCAGCAGCTTGGCCTTAGGGGACTATGAAAAACTGTTTTTT. It codes for CASSLALGDYEKLFF.